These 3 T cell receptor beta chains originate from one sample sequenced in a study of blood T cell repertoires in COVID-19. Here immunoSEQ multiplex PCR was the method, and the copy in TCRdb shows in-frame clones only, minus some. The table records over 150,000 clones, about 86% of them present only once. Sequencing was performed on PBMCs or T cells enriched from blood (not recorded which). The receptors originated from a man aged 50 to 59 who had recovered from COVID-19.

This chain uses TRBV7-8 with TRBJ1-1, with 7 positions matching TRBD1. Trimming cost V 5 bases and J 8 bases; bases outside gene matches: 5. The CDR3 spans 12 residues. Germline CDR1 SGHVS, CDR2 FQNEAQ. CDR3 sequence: CASSPDRMEAFF. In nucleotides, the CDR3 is TGTGCCAGCAGCCCGGACAGGATGGAAGCTTTCTTT.

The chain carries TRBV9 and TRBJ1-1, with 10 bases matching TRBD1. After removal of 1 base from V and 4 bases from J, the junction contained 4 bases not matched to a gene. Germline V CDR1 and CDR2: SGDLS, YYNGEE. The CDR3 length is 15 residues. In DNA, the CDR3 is TGTGCCAGCAGCGTAAGACAGGGGGCGGGCACTGAAGCTTTCTTT. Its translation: CASSVRQGAGTEAFF.

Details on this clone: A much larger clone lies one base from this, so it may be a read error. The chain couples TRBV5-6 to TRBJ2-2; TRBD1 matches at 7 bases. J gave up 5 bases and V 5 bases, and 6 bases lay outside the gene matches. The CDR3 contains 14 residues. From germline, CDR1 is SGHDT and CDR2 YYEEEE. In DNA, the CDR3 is TGTGCCAGCAGTCGACAGGGTAGAACCGGGGAGCTGTTTTTT. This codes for CASSRQGRTGELFF.